The 22 T cell receptor beta chains below were found in one sample sequenced in a study of identical twins. MiXCR, applied by TCRdb to the 5' RACE reads, yields one record per CDR3 protein. This table has more than 1.5 million distinct CDR3 sequences, around 29% appearing once. What was sequenced was cord blood. The receptors originated from a newborn girl in good health.

The chain has TRBV20-1 and TRBJ2-1, with TRBD2 matching 12 bases. Germline V gene sequence: CDR1 DFQATT, CDR2 SNEGSKA (reference sequence). This CDR3 has 17 residues. V was clipped by 4 bases and J by 0 bases; unmatched bases: 7. CDR3 sequence (DNA): TGCAGTGCTACCCCATCGACTAGCGGGAGCTCCTACAATGAGCAGTTCTTC. Translation gives CSATPSTSGSSYNEQFF.

The genes are TRBV12-3 or TRBV12-4 and TRBJ2-7; perhaps D is TRBD1 or TRBD2 (5 bases each). V lost 6 bases and J lost 0, with 15 bases in between. The CDR3 spans 15 residues. CDR3 DNA sequence: TGTGCCAGCAGGGGACGAGTGGGGCGCTCCTACGAGCAGTACTTC. Translation gives CASRGRVGRSYEQYF.

This clonotype has more than one count but fewer than ten. In DNA, the CDR3 is TGTGCCAGCAGCCAAGCGGCGGGAACCTCCTACGAGCAGTACTTC. Protein: CASSQAAGTSYEQYF. The chain carries TRBV4-2 and TRBJ2-7; maybe TRBD2 (6 bases). CDR3 length equals 15 residues. Germline V gene data show CDR1 as LGHNA and CDR2 as YNFKEQ. Trimming left V 1 base short and J 0 bases short, with 10 bases between.

The chain has TRBV4-1 and TRBJ1-5, with 8 bases aligning to TRBD1. CDR1 is MGHRA and CDR2 is YSYEKL in the germline V gene. The CDR3 sequence is 19 residues long. V was clipped by 1 base and J by 10 bases; unmatched bases: 21. The CDR3 here is CASSQAIWLVRGPGRPQHF. CDR3 sequence (DNA): TGCGCCAGCAGCCAAGCGATCTGGCTGGTCAGGGGGCCGGGTAGACCCCAGCATTTT.

In the case of this clonotype: Only one base separates this from a far larger clonotype, so it likely reflects a read error. The CDR3 ends on some other residue instead of the conserved phenylalanine or tryptophan, so this is likely a read error. V usage is TRBV28 and J usage is TRBJ2-4; no reliable D call. With the DNA end fitting TRBJ2-7 better, the J assignment may be wrong. The CDR3 length is 11 residues. Germline lookup yields CDR1 MDHEN and CDR2 SYDVKM. The CDR3 is CASSLNHEQYL. In DNA form, the CDR3 reads TGTGCCAGCAGTTTAAACCACGAGCAGTACTTA.

The rearrangement uses TRBV20-1 and TRBJ1-6; possibly TRBD1 for D (6 bases). Germline V CDR1 and CDR2: DFQATT, SNEGSKA (reference sequence). Trimming stripped 5 bases from V and 2 bases from J, with 16 bases between. The CDR3 has 16 residues. The CDR3 DNA reads as TGCAGTGCTCGGATCGAGGGGGGGACCTATAATTCACCCCTCCACTTT. This sequence encodes CSARIEGGTYNSPLHF.

This sequence joins TRBV6-2 or TRBV6-3 and TRBJ2-5, with unresolved D. The J call may be incorrect, as the DNA end agrees better with TRBJ2-7. The CDR3 is 15 amino acids. Germline-derived CDR1 and CDR2 are MNHEY and SVGEGT. CDR3 DNA sequence: TGTGCCAGCAGTTACTCGAATCCAGGTGAGGACGAGCAGTACTTC. This translates into CASSYSNPGEDEQYF.

About this clonotype: Possible read error: a much larger clone is one base away. The rearrangement links TRBV7-2 to TRBJ2-1; D is uncertain. The length of the CDR3 is 12 residues. In germline, CDR1 is SGHTA, CDR2 FQGNSA. The germline V and J ends were trimmed by 2 bases and 13 bases, with 12 bases remaining between them. CDR3 in amino acids: CASSLSKKTQFF. The CDR3 DNA reads as TGTGCCAGCAGCTTATCTAAAAAGACCCAGTTCTTC.

This clonotype appeared once. The chain carries TRBV20-1 and TRBJ2-2; possible D gene TRBD1, 6 bases. The CDR3 totals 15 residues. Trimming left V 3 bases short and J 0 bases short, with 11 bases between. CDR1 DFQATT and CDR2 SNEGSKA come from the germline V gene (reference sequence). Written as DNA, the CDR3 is TGCAGTGCTAGTACAAAGGGGGCGAACACCGGGGAGCTGTTTTTT. As protein: CSASTKGANTGELFF.

Only a few counts were recorded for this clonotype. The chain recombines TRBV6-1 with TRBJ2-3, with D perhaps TRBD1 or TRBD2 (5 bases each). CDR3 length: 15 residues. The germline V gene has CDR1 MNHNS and CDR2 SASEGT. The V and J ends lost 5 bases and 5 bases respectively, with 17 bases between them. CDR3 region: CASSSQGAFLDTQYF. The CDR3 bases are TGTGCCAGCAGTTCCCAGGGAGCGTTTCTAGATACGCAGTATTTT.

This clonotype occurred a few times. V gene TRBV4-1 combines with J gene TRBJ2-4; 8 bases align to TRBD1. CDR1 and CDR2 from the germline V gene are MGHRA and YSYEKL. CDR3 length equals 14 residues. V was clipped by 4 bases and J by 5 bases; unmatched bases: 4. The CDR3 protein is CASSRQGTQNIQYF. CDR3 bases: TGCGCCAGCAGCCGACAGGGGACGCAAAACATTCAGTACTTC.

The gene calls are TRBV20-1 and TRBJ2-5, with 7 bases lining up with TRBD1. Germline-derived CDR1 and CDR2 are DFQATT and SNEGSKA (reference sequence). The CDR3 is 14 amino acids. J lost 5 bases, V lost 1 base, and 7 bases had no gene match. The chain's CDR3 is CSARVPGGAETQYF. The DNA for the CDR3 is TGCAGTGCTAGAGTTCCAGGGGGAGCGGAGACCCAGTACTTC.

This rearrangement joins TRBV2 to TRBJ2-7, with D possibly TRBD1 on 6 matching bases. Germline V gene data show CDR1 as SNHLY and CDR2 as FYNNEI. V lost 5 bases, J lost 2 bases, and 16 bases lay in between. The CDR3 is 15 amino acids. CDR3 sequence reads: CASSPRQTGPYEQYF. The CDR3 nucleotides are TGTGCCAGCAGTCCTAGACAGACAGGCCCCTACGAGCAGTACTTC.

A word on this clonotype: One end of the junction fails to match germline, which may point to a read error. In nucleotides, the CDR3 is TGTGCCAGCAGTTTATACTCCAGGGGGGATAGCTATGGCTACATCTTC. Its protein is CASSLYSRGDSYGYIF. V gene TRBV12-3 or TRBV12-4 combines with J gene TRBJ1-2, with 7 bases matching TRBD1. CDR3 length: 16 residues.

This chain uses TRBV7-9 with TRBJ1-1; D gene ambiguous. Germline CDR1 and CDR2: SEHNR and FQNEAQ (reference sequence). V shed 1 base and J shed 1 base, with 10 bases lying between them. This CDR3 has 15 amino acids. CDR3 sequence reads: CASSLVGPANTEAFF. CDR3 sequence (DNA): TGTGCCAGCAGCTTAGTCGGGCCGGCGAACACTGAAGCTTTCTTT.

The chain employs TRBV20-1 and TRBJ2-7; TRBD1 aligns across 7 bases. CDR1 is DFQATT and CDR2 is SNEGSKA in the germline V gene (reference sequence). Trimming cost V 6 bases and J 5 bases; bases outside gene matches: 16. This CDR3 region has 15 residues. CDR3 sequence (DNA): TGCAGTGCCCGGGTGGCAACAGGGGCCGGGAACGAGCAGTACTTC. Amino acids: CSARVATGAGNEQYF.

The chain couples TRBV20-1 to TRBJ2-1, with D hard to call. The length of the CDR3 is 13 residues. Germline-derived CDR1 and CDR2 are DFQATT and SNEGSKA (reference sequence). The V end lost 6 bases, the J end lost 9 bases, and 18 bases lay between the germline ends. In DNA form, the CDR3 reads TGCAGTGCCTCCTACCTGACGGGCGGTGAGCAGTTCTTC. Its protein product is CSASYLTGGEQFF.

This sequence joins TRBV5-1 and TRBJ2-1; no firm D call. This CDR3 comprises 14 residues. From germline, CDR1 is SGHRS and CDR2 YFSETQ. Trimming shortened V by 4 bases and J by 3 bases, and 11 bases separated the two germline ends. The CDR3 loop reads CASSASPLYNEQFF. CDR3 nucleotide sequence: TGCGCCAGCAGCGCCTCGCCTCTCTACAATGAGCAGTTCTTC.

This clonotype was seen repeatedly, ten times or more. The chain is built from TRBV12-3 or TRBV12-4 and TRBJ2-4; D might be TRBD2 (6 bases). With 2 bases removed from V and 0 bases from J, the gap between germline ends came to 8 bases. The CDR3 sequence is 15 residues long. The DNA for the CDR3 is TGTGCCAGCAGTTTAAGGGACTTAGCCAAAAACATTCAGTACTTC. Its translation: CASSLRDLAKNIQYF.

The V call is TRBV20-1, the J call TRBJ2-7, with D hard to call. The J call may be incorrect, as the DNA end agrees better with TRBJ2-5. The CDR3 is made up of 13 amino acids. Germline values: CDR1 DFQATT, CDR2 SNEGSKA (reference sequence). The CDR3 protein is CSAGSPMLKTQYF. CDR3 nucleotide sequence: TGCAGTGCTGGAAGTCCCATGTTGAAGACCCAGTACTTC.

DNA for the CDR3: TGTGCCAGCTCACCGTCGACTAGCGGAACTAACTTAACAGATACGCAGTATTTT. This gives the protein CASSPSTSGTNLTDTQYF. The rearrangement links TRBV18 to TRBJ2-3; 9 bases are shared with TRBD2. V shed 3 bases, J shed 3 bases, and the junction held 13 bases outside the gene matches. Germline V gene lookup returns CDR1 KGHSH and CDR2 LQKENI. The CDR3 totals 18 residues.

This clonotype was detected only a few times. The V call is TRBV6-5, the J call TRBJ2-5; TRBD2 aligns across 13 bases. Germline CDR1 is MNHEY and CDR2 is SVGAGI. The CDR3 consists of 18 residues. V was clipped by 2 bases and J by 4 bases; unmatched bases: 10. The CDR3 region is CASSYLSGLAGPPETQYF. As DNA, the CDR3 is TGTGCCAGCAGTTACCTTTCGGGACTAGCGGGGCCCCCAGAGACCCAGTACTTC.